The T cell receptor (beta chain) under discussion was sequenced for a study of blood T cell repertoires in COVID-19. Repertoires were generated with immunoSEQ multiplex PCR, while TCRdb's copy carries only in-frame clones and drops some. Altogether 250,000 to 300,000 clones are present, more than 85% being singletons, with the ten largest covering about 4.2%. CDR1 and CDR2 (germline): LGHNA, YNFKEQ. The CDR3 extends over 14 amino acids. The ends were cut back, 1 base at V and 2 bases at J, with 3 bases in the middle. The V gene is TRBV4-2, the J gene TRBJ2-6; D remains unclear. Sequences were obtained from peripheral blood. This TCR derives from a middle-aged man with acute or convalescent COVID-19. The CDR3 bases are TGTGCCAGCAGCCAAGCAGCTGGGGCCAACGTCCTGACTTTC. Amino acids: CASSQAAGANVLTF.